The next 16 T cell receptor beta chains were all read from a single sample in a study of T-cell memory formation after mild COVID-19. TCRdb recomputed calls from the 5' RACE reads with MiXCR, one row per CDR3 protein. The data show 250,000 to 300,000 distinct CDR3 sequences, under 20% seen once. The sample was PBMCs or a T cell subset sorted from them (not recorded which). The receptors derive from a man between 18 and 35 years old who had mild COVID-19 (a few samples of this study predate the infection). Cell type and time point are not known.

This clonotype was counted ten times or more. V gene TRBV5-6 combines with J gene TRBJ1-2; TRBD1 is a possible D gene (5 bases). V dropped 5 bases and J dropped 10 bases, with 21 bases sitting between them. Germline CDR1 and CDR2: SGHDT and YYEEEE. The CDR3 length is 14 residues. As DNA, the CDR3 is TGTGCCAGCAGTCCCTTAGCGGTTGGAGGGGTCTACACCTTC. Protein product: CASSPLAVGGVYTF.

This clonotype was recorded a few times. The chain links TRBV4-2 to TRBJ2-7; D is possibly TRBD1 (5 bases). There are 14 residues in the CDR3. Looked up from germline, CDR1 is LGHNA and CDR2 is YNFKEQ. V was shortened by 4 bases and J by 5 bases, with 15 bases between the two germline ends. CDR3 sequence: CASSRRIPRDEQYF. CDR3 bases: TGTGCCAGCAGCCGAAGAATCCCCAGGGACGAGCAGTACTTC.

This clonotype was counted between two and nine times. The chain uses TRBV29-1 and TRBJ2-7; 8 bases align to TRBD2. This CDR3 region has 12 residues. Germline CDR1 reads SQVTM; CDR2 reads ANQGSEA. V lost 6 bases to trimming and J lost 4 bases; unmatched junction nucleotides: 5. In nucleotides, the CDR3 is TGCAGCGTCGGGGGGGGCTGGTACGAGCAGTACTTC. Translating gives CSVGGGWYEQYF.

This clonotype was detected a few times. This rearrangement joins TRBV10-3 to TRBJ2-1, with unresolved D. The CDR3 extends over 12 amino acids. Germline V CDR1 and CDR2: ENHRY, SYGVKD. V dropped 2 bases and J dropped 9 bases, with 8 bases sitting between them. For the CDR3, the DNA is TGTGCCATCAGTGAGAATTCCCTTGAGCAGTTCTTC. This sequence encodes CAISENSLEQFF.

The rearrangement uses TRBV28 and TRBJ2-1; 7 bases are a match to TRBD2. This CDR3 region has 16 residues. CDR1 and CDR2 from the germline V gene are MDHEN and SYDVKM. V shed 8 bases, J shed 3 bases, and the junction held 13 bases outside the gene matches. The CDR3 is CASASGGMGFYNEQFF. CDR3 nucleotide sequence: TGTGCCAGCGCATCCGGGGGGATGGGTTTCTACAATGAGCAGTTCTTC.

The chain recombines TRBV7-2 with TRBJ2-7; no clear D gene. Germline CDR1 reads SGHTA; CDR2 reads FQGNSA. This CDR3 is 13 amino acids long. V was shortened by 4 bases and J by 4 bases, with 11 bases between the two germline ends. The CDR3 sequence: CASSSSRVYEQYF. The CDR3 coding sequence is TGTGCCAGCAGCTCCTCTAGGGTGTACGAGCAGTACTTC.

J is TRBJ2-2 and V is TRBV20-1; no reliable D call. The CDR3 runs 13 residues. The germline gives CDR1 DFQATT, CDR2 SNEGSKA (reference sequence). V lost 5 bases to trimming and J lost 2 bases, with 9 bases between them. The CDR3 region is CSADTPNTGELFF. The CDR3 DNA reads as TGCAGTGCTGACACCCCAAACACCGGGGAGCTGTTTTTT.

The chain links TRBV7-2 to TRBJ1-6, with no clear D. Looked up from germline, CDR1 is SGHTA and CDR2 is FQGNSA. Trimming took 6 bases from V and 9 from J, leaving 9 bases between them. This CDR3 contains 12 residues. The CDR3 loop reads CASRRMGSPLHF. CDR3 nucleotides: TGTGCCAGCAGGCGAATGGGTTCACCCCTCCACTTT.

V usage is TRBV3-1 and J usage is TRBJ1-3; D may be TRBD1 (5 bases). Trimming shortened V by 4 bases and J by 4 bases, and 11 bases separated the two germline ends. CDR1 and CDR2 (germline): LGHDT, YNNKEL (reference sequence). This CDR3 has 14 residues. The CDR3 loop is CASSPRDGGNTIYF. The CDR3 DNA sequence: TGTGCCAGCAGCCCCCGGGACGGAGGAAACACCATATATTTT.

The gene calls are TRBV6-6 and TRBJ1-5, with TRBD1 as a possible D gene (6 bases). V shed 6 bases and J shed 5 bases, with 14 bases lying between them. CDR1 is MNHNY, CDR2 SVGAGI, per germline (reference sequence). The CDR3 is made up of 14 amino acids. This chain's CDR3 is CASRPQGAHQPQHF. Here the CDR3 DNA reads TGTGCCAGCAGGCCACAGGGTGCGCATCAGCCCCAGCATTTT.

This clonotype came up a few times. The chain couples TRBV10-3 to TRBJ2-2; D remains ambiguous. Germline V CDR1 and CDR2: ENHRY, SYGVKD. The V end was cut by 4 bases, the J end by 2 bases, with 8 bases between. CDR3 length: 14 residues. CDR3 region: CAISGTENTGELFF. In nucleotides, the CDR3 is TGTGCCATCAGTGGAACAGAAAACACCGGGGAGCTGTTTTTT.

This chain links TRBV5-6 with TRBJ1-2; D may be TRBD1 (6 bases). The CDR3 has 13 amino acids. V lost 5 bases and J lost 4, with 12 bases in between. Germline CDR1 reads SGHDT; CDR2 reads YYEEEE. CDR3 amino acids: CASRFTGSYGYTF. The CDR3 DNA is TGTGCCAGCAGATTTACAGGGAGCTATGGCTACACCTTC.

This clonotype was found a few times. The chain employs TRBV6-5 and TRBJ2-2; D tentatively fits TRBD1 or TRBD2 (5 bases each). CDR3 length: 13 residues. Trimming stripped 3 bases from V and 6 bases from J, with 8 bases between. Germline V gene data show CDR1 as MNHEY and CDR2 as SVGAGI. The DNA of the CDR3 is TGTGCCAGCAGTTATGGGGGTTCCGGGGAGCTGTTTTTT. As protein: CASSYGGSGELFF.

This clonotype was observed a few times. The rearrangement joins TRBV6-4 to TRBJ2-3; D is undetermined. The CDR3 consists of 16 residues. Germline V gene data show CDR1 as MRHNA and CDR2 as SNTAGT. Trimming took 2 bases from V and 8 from J, leaving 20 bases between them. CDR3 sequence reads: CASSDRAGQTPATQYF. For the CDR3, the DNA is TGTGCCAGCAGTGACCGGGCAGGCCAAACTCCCGCTACGCAGTATTTT.

This clonotype was recorded a few times. The J gene is TRBJ1-2, the V gene TRBV11-2; D not certain. Trimming shortened V by 5 bases and J by 6 bases, and 13 bases separated the two germline ends. This CDR3 comprises 13 residues. Germline-derived CDR1 and CDR2 are SGHAT and FQNNGV. CDR3 DNA sequence: TGTGCCAGCAGCCCCGGGCGCGGAGATGGCTACACCTTC. Translation: CASSPGRGDGYTF.

The chain links TRBV2 to TRBJ1-5, with D possibly TRBD1 on 6 matching bases. Germline CDR1 and CDR2: SNHLY and FYNNEI. The CDR3 totals 14 residues. Trimming shortened V by 4 bases and J by 3 bases, and 10 bases separated the two germline ends. CDR3 DNA: TGTGCCAGCAGTGCGGACAGATTCAATCAGCCCCAGCATTTT. The encoded protein is CASSADRFNQPQHF. Combining the CDR3 with reference TRBV2 and TRBJ1-5 gives the whole variable domain EPEVTQTPSHQVTQMGQEVILRCVPISNHLYFYWYRQILGQKVEFLVSFYNNEISEKSEIFDDQFSVERPDGSNFTLKIRSTKLEDSAMYFCASSADRFNQPQHFGDGTRLSIL.